These 8 T cell receptor beta chains came from one sample sequenced in a study of blood T cell repertoires in COVID-19. TCRdb's copy holds only in-frame clones and misses some; the assay was immunoSEQ multiplex PCR. Of about 300,000 clones in the sample, approximately 89% were seen once. Material for sequencing was PBMCs or T cells enriched from blood (not recorded which). The receptors derive from a woman aged 45-59 years who had been exposed to COVID-19.

The rearrangement uses TRBV5-3 and TRBJ2-1; 9 bases align to TRBD2. TRBV5-3 falls under the ORF class, with uncertain function. CDR3 size: 16 residues. V lost 8 bases, J lost 3 bases, and 12 bases stayed unmatched. The DNA for the CDR3 is TGTGCCAGCGGCGACGTTCTAGCGGGGAGCTACAATGAGCAGTTCTTC. This encodes CASGDVLAGSYNEQFF.

The J gene is TRBJ2-5, the V gene TRBV11-2, with D possibly matching TRBD1 (5 bases). The length of the CDR3 is 17 residues. Germline V CDR1 and CDR2: SGHAT, FQNNGV. Trimming shortened V by 0 bases and J by 2 bases, and 16 bases separated the two germline ends. The CDR3 loop reads CASSLDPRAVPQETQYF. The CDR3 DNA reads TGTGCCAGCAGCTTAGATCCCAGGGCTGTACCACAAGAGACCCAGTACTTC.

The sample holds a few counts of this clone. The chain is built from TRBV3-1 (or the pseudogene TRBV3-2) and TRBJ1-2, with D hard to call. There are 13 residues in the CDR3. Per germline, CDR1 LGHDT and CDR2 YNNKEL (reference sequence). The V gene lost 1 base and the J gene lost 8 bases, with 11 bases spanning the gap. CDR3 DNA: TGTGCCAGCAGCCAAGCTGGGCCGGGGGGCTACACCTTC. The encoded protein is CASSQAGPGGYTF.

The chain uses TRBV15 and TRBJ2-3; D might be TRBD2 (5 bases). Trimming took 4 bases from V and 6 from J, leaving 14 bases between them. Germline CDR1 and CDR2: LNHNV and YYDKDF (reference sequence). The CDR3 has 14 amino acids. DNA for the CDR3: TGTGCCACCAGCAAGTCCCAGCGGTGGGATACGCAGTATTTT. As protein: CATSKSQRWDTQYF.

DNA for the CDR3: TGTGCCAGCAGCCTTCGGAACACCGGGGAGCTGTTTTTT. Translation gives CASSLRNTGELFF. The genes are TRBV9 and TRBJ2-2; D remains ambiguous. V lost 4 bases and J lost 1, with 5 bases in between. The CDR3 extends over 13 amino acids. CDR1 is SGDLS, CDR2 YYNGEE, per germline.

CDR3 residues: CASSLRGAVYEQYF. The CDR3 DNA is TGTGCCAGCAGCTTGCGGGGGGCTGTCTACGAGCAGTACTTC. The J gene is TRBJ2-7, the V gene TRBV5-4, with D tentatively TRBD2 (7 bases). The CDR3 has 14 residues. V shed 1 base and J shed 3 bases, with 11 bases lying between them. The V gene's germline CDR1 is SGHNT and CDR2 YYREEE (reference sequence). The complete variable domain, with remaining parts taken from reference TRBV5-4 and TRBJ2-7, reads ETGVTQSPTHLIKTRGQQVTLRCSSQSGHNTVSWYQQALGQGPQFIFQYYREEENGRGNFPPRFSGLQFPNYSSELNVNALELDDSALYLCASSLRGAVYEQYFGPGTRLTVT.

The gene calls are TRBV15 and TRBJ2-5; 7 bases match TRBD1. The CDR3 is 15 residues long. Germline-derived CDR1 and CDR2 are LNHNV and YYDKDF (reference sequence). Germline trimming cut 1 base from V and 1 base from J; bases unmatched to any gene: 3. The CDR3 bases are TGTGCCACCAGCAGAGCAGGGGGATTCCAAGAGACCCAGTACTTC. It codes for CATSRAGGFQETQYF.

V usage is TRBV3-1 (or the pseudogene TRBV3-2) and J usage is TRBJ2-7, with 7 bases identical to TRBD2. Germline V lookup: CDR1 LGHDT, CDR2 YNNKEL (reference sequence). The CDR3 has 16 amino acids. The V and J ends lost 1 base and 0 bases, in that order; junction bases with no gene match: 6. The CDR3 protein is CASSQGGGTLSYEQYF. The CDR3 DNA reads as TGTGCCAGCAGCCAAGGGGGGGGAACTCTCTCCTACGAGCAGTACTTC.